This is a list of T cell receptor beta chains from one sample in a study of T cell responses to AZD1222 COVID-19 vaccine. TCRdb keeps only in-frame clones here, not all; method: immunoSEQ multiplex PCR. Of about 180,000 clones in the sample, about 91% were seen once. Material: peripheral blood, obtained on day 0 of AZD1222 vaccination. The origin of the receptors is an adult in good health. Each CDR3 is given with its conserved first and last residue. The D gene is left open where the match is weak. Some rows mark clone size as missing; the rest say once, few, many or name a class of expanded clone.

TRBJ1-5	NA	TRBV6-1	NA	CASSDRLGGNQPQHF	TGTGCCAGCAGTGACAGACTGGGGGGGAATCAGCCCCAGCATTTT
TRBJ2-3	NA	TRBV5-1	NA	CASSSNPDTQYF	TGCGCCAGCAGCTCAAACCCAGATACGCAGTATTTT
TRBJ1-6	NA	TRBV19	NA	CASSGYLSLTNSPLHF	TGTGCCAGTAGCGGATACCTTAGTCTCACAAATTCACCCCTCCACTTT
TRBJ1-5	NA	TRBV5-6	NA	CASSSGDQPQHF	TGTGCCAGCAGCTCCGGGGATCAGCCCCAGCATTTT
TRBJ1-1	NA	TRBV6-2/TRBV6-3	NA	CASSYRSRTAKIAFF	TGTGCCAGCAGTTACCGTTCCCGGACAGCAAAGATCGCTTTCTTT
TRBJ1-1	once	TRBV9	NA	CASSVERNTEAFF	TGTGCCAGCAGCGTAGAGAGGAACACTGAAGCTTTCTTT
TRBJ1-1	once	TRBV6-5	NA	CASSLPRAGRFF	TGTGCCAGCAGCCTGCCCCGAGCAGGGCGATTCTTT
TRBJ1-2	NA	TRBV5-1	TRBD1	CASSQTQGAGGYTF	TGCGCCAGCAGCCAAACACAGGGGGCCGGTGGCTACACCTTC
TRBJ1-1	NA	TRBV9	NA	CASSVVGMNTEAFF	TGTGCCAGCAGCGTAGTCGGGATGAACACTGAAGCTTTCTTT
TRBJ2-5	NA	TRBV5-4	NA	CASSLGAGVETQYF	TGTGCCAGCAGCTTAGGTGCCGGGGTAGAGACCCAGTACTTC
TRBJ2-6	NA	TRBV29-1	NA	CSVGVSGANVLTF	TGCAGCGTAGGAGTCTCTGGGGCCAACGTCCTGACTTTC
TRBJ1-4	NA	TRBV2	TRBD1	CASSDIQGGIEKLFF	TGTGCCAGCAGTGACATACAGGGGGGGATAGAAAAACTGTTTTTT
TRBJ1-2	NA	TRBV7-8	NA	CASSQRILNYGYTF	TGTGCCAGCAGCCAAAGGATCCTTAACTATGGCTACACCTTC
TRBJ2-4	NA	TRBV7-9	NA	CASSLYGQNIQYF	TGTGCCAGCAGCCTGTACGGCCAGAACATTCAGTACTTC
TRBJ1-2	NA	TRBV4-2	NA	CASSPGGARGYTF	TGTGCCAGCAGCCCCGGGGGGGCGCGGGGCTACACCTTC
TRBJ1-1	NA	TRBV5-4	TRBD1	CASREGTGALLGTEAFF	TGTGCCAGCAGGGAAGGGACAGGGGCACTCCTGGGGACTGAAGCTTTCTTT
TRBJ2-7	NA	TRBV27	NA	CASSSTRGGSSYEQYF	TGTGCCAGCAGTTCAACCCGTGGCGGTAGCTCCTACGAGCAGTACTTC
TRBJ1-6	NA	TRBV4-1	TRBD1	CASSRDSNSPLHF	TGCGCCAGCAGCAGGGACAGTAATTCACCCCTCCACTTT
TRBJ2-1	NA	TRBV29-1	NA	CSAELGGSYNEQFF	TGCAGCGCAGAGCTAGGAGGCTCCTACAATGAGCAGTTCTTC
TRBJ1-2	once	TRBV7-9	NA	CASSGRTRYTF	TGTGCCAGCAGCGGGCGGACCCGCTACACCTTC
TRBJ1-5	NA	TRBV28	TRBD1	CASRFTGGIQPQHF	TGTGCCAGCAGGTTTACAGGGGGTATTCAGCCCCAGCATTTT
TRBJ1-3	NA	TRBV6-5	NA	CASSSSYGNTIYF	TGTGCCAGCAGTTCGTCGTATGGAAACACCATATATTTT
TRBJ1-2	NA	TRBV28	NA	CASSFLRGGYGYTF	TGTGCCAGCAGTTTTCTACGGGGAGGGTATGGCTACACCTTC
TRBJ2-1	once	TRBV19	TRBD2	CASSIDPSGSSYNEQFF	TGTGCCAGTAGTATAGACCCCAGCGGGAGCTCCTACAATGAGCAGTTCTTC
TRBJ2-3	NA	TRBV7-3	NA	CASSSQTGEGGTQYF	TGTGCCAGCAGCTCACAAACAGGGGAGGGAGGTACGCAGTATTTT
TRBJ1-2	NA	TRBV7-2	TRBD1	CASSPRTGTNYGYTF	TGTGCCAGCAGCCCCCGGACAGGTACTAACTATGGCTACACCTTC
TRBJ1-2	NA	TRBV9	NA	CASSVAPSVSFNYGYTF	TGTGCCAGCAGCGTAGCCCCTTCCGTATCCTTTAACTATGGCTACACCTTC
TRBJ1-2	NA	TRBV7-9	NA	CASSHPPDSRVYGYTF	TGTGCCAGCAGCCACCCGCCGGACAGCCGGGTTTATGGCTACACCTTC
TRBJ2-3	NA	TRBV30	NA	CAWRLYPTDTQYF	TGTGCCTGGAGGTTGTATCCAACAGATACGCAGTATTTT
TRBJ2-5	NA	TRBV3-1/TRBV3-2	TRBD2	CASSQDSLRLAGLETQYF	TGTGCCAGCAGCCAAGACTCCTTGCGACTAGCGGGCTTAGAGACCCAGTACTTC
TRBJ1-4	NA	TRBV4-3	NA	CASSQDRGNNEKLFF	TGCGCCAGCAGCCAAGATAGGGGGAATAATGAAAAACTGTTTTTT
TRBJ1-5	NA	TRBV19	NA	CASSRGQRSNQPQHF	TGTGCCAGTAGTAGAGGGCAGCGTAGCAATCAGCCCCAGCATTTT
TRBJ1-2	NA	TRBV2	NA	CASRAGTLDGYTF	TGTGCCAGCAGGGCCGGGACGTTAGATGGCTACACCTTC
TRBJ1-4	NA	TRBV13	NA	CASSLIQGQLFF	TGTGCCAGCAGCTTAATACAGGGCCAACTGTTTTTT
TRBJ2-3	NA	TRBV9	TRBD2	CASSPPWEGPGDTQYF	TGTGCCAGCAGCCCGCCCTGGGAGGGCCCTGGGGACACGCAGTATTTT
TRBJ1-2	NA	TRBV14	TRBD1	CASRLSYGTGRYTF	TGTGCCAGCAGACTCAGTTACGGGACAGGGCGCTACACCTTC
TRBJ2-2	NA	TRBV7-9	NA	CANSGATGELFF	TGTGCCAACTCAGGGGCCACCGGGGAGCTGTTTTTT
TRBJ1-2	NA	TRBV6-5	NA	CASRPRVGYGYTF	TGTGCCAGCAGGCCCAGGGTTGGGTATGGCTACACCTTC
TRBJ1-5	NA	TRBV5-6	NA	CASSRGGLTNQPQHF	TGTGCCAGCTCCCGGGGGGGGCTAACCAATCAGCCCCAGCATTTT
TRBJ2-3	NA	TRBV5-4	NA	CASASGGPSTDTQYF	TGTGCCAGCGCCTCCGGGGGCCCTAGCACAGATACGCAGTATTTT
TRBJ2-5	NA	TRBV28	NA	CASSPGARETQYF	TGTGCCAGCAGCCCCGGGGCCCGGGAGACCCAGTACTTC
TRBJ1-6	NA	TRBV2	NA	CASNLEQGGNSPLHF	TGTGCCAGCAACCTCGAACAGGGAGGTAATTCACCCCTCCACTTT
TRBJ1-1	NA	TRBV9	NA	CASSVDDRGAEAFF	TGTGCCAGCAGCGTAGATGATCGGGGGGCTGAAGCTTTCTTT
TRBJ1-3	NA	TRBV6-5	NA	CASRTLPGNTIYF	TGTGCCAGCAGGACCCTTCCTGGAAACACCATATATTTT
TRBJ1-2	NA	TRBV12-3/TRBV12-4	NA	CASSGGRGYGYTF	TGTGCCAGCAGCGGCGGGCGGGGGTATGGCTACACCTTC
TRBJ1-4	NA	TRBV6-5	NA	CASSFGGEKLFF	TGTGCCAGCAGCTTCGGTGGTGAAAAACTGTTTTTT
TRBJ1-5	NA	TRBV23-1	NA	CASSPPPPFWGDNDQPQHF	TGCGCCAGCAGTCCCCCACCACCATTCTGGGGTGACAATGATCAGCCCCAGCATTTT
TRBJ2-2	NA	TRBV7-6	NA	CASSFPPTGNTGELFF	TGTGCCAGCAGCTTCCCGCCGACAGGGAACACCGGGGAGCTGTTTTTT
TRBJ1-4	NA	TRBV7-9	NA	CASSSPLWGNNEKLFF	TGTGCCAGCAGCTCCCCTCTTTGGGGGAATAATGAAAAACTGTTTTTT
TRBJ1-5	once	TRBV7-9	NA	CASSLGGVWNQPQHF	TGTGCCAGCAGCCTCGGAGGGGTATGGAATCAGCCCCAGCATTTT
TRBJ1-4	NA	TRBV5-1	NA	CASSLDGEKLFF	TGCGCCAGCAGCTTGGACGGTGAAAAACTGTTTTTT
TRBJ2-3	NA	TRBV9	NA	CASSVEARGADTQYF	TGTGCCAGCAGCGTAGAAGCCCGGGGAGCTGATACGCAGTATTTT
TRBJ2-3	NA	TRBV29-1	NA	CSVEVYKSTDTQYF	TGCAGCGTTGAAGTGTACAAAAGCACAGATACGCAGTATTTT
TRBJ2-1	NA	TRBV9	NA	CASSGSNEQFF	TGTGCCAGCAGCGGGTCCAATGAGCAGTTCTTC
TRBJ2-3	NA	TRBV6-1	NA	CASSEGMGHHTDTQYF	TGTGCCAGCAGTGAAGGAATGGGGCACCACACAGATACGCAGTATTTT
TRBJ2-3	NA	TRBV6-5	NA	CASSPSAATDTQYF	TGTGCCAGCAGCCCATCGGCGGCCACAGATACGCAGTATTTT
TRBJ2-5	NA	TRBV7-8	NA	CASSLHGTPQETQYF	TGTGCCAGCAGCTTACACGGGACTCCCCAAGAGACCCAGTACTTC